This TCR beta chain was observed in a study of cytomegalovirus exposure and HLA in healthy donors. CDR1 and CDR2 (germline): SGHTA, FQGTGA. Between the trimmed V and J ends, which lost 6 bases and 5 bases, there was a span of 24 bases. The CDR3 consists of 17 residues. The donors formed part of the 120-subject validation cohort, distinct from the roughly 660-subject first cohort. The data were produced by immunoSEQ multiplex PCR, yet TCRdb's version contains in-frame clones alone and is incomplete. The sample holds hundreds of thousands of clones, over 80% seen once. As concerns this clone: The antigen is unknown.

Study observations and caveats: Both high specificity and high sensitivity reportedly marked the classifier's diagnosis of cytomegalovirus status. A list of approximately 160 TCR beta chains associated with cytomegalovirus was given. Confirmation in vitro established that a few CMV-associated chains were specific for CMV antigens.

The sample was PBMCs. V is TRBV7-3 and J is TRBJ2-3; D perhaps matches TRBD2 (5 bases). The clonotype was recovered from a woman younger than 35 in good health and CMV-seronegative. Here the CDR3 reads CASSQRSGQAEVDTQYF. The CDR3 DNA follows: TGTGCCAGCAGTCAACGGTCCGGGCAGGCGGAGGTAGATACGCAGTATTTT.